What follows is one T cell receptor beta chain and its context. Its antigen is still unknown. These data are taken from a study of T cell responses to AZD1222 COVID-19 vaccine. Overall study findings and caveats: Donors in the cohort were predominantly white British and more often female, and clonal diversity was possibly underestimated. Spike was spanned by vaccine-associated CD4 TCRs, with dominance at 160-218 and 743-854.

The CDR3 runs to 14 residues. The germline V gene has CDR1 MNHEY and CDR2 SVGAGI. Deletions cut 2 bases from V and 2 bases from J, with 9 bases between. The data were produced by immunoSEQ multiplex PCR, yet TCRdb's version contains in-frame clones alone and is incomplete. The data contain 100,000 to 150,000 clones, 75% to 90% of them singletons. The receptor comes from an adult who received the AZD1222 COVID-19 vaccine. The sequencing here drew on peripheral blood, taken 28 days after the second AZD1222 dose. V and J are TRBV6-5 and TRBJ2-5; unclear D gene. CDR3 coding DNA: TGTGCCAGCAGTTACCAACAGCCACAAGAGACCCAGTACTTC. Its protein product is CASSYQQPQETQYF.